Detailed here is one TCR beta chain. Its antigen is as yet unknown. This sample was taken from a study of PD-1 blockade in classical Hodgkin lymphoma. Study results and caveats: Nivolumab starters within 1 year of ASCT were excluded.

Germline values: CDR1 SGDLS, CDR2 YYNGEE. The CDR3 extends over 16 amino acids. The V end lost 0 bases, the J end lost 7 bases, and 17 bases lay between the germline ends. TCRdb's copy holds only in-frame clones and misses some; the assay was immunoSEQ multiplex PCR. The sample comprises more than 25,000 clones, around 73% of which are singletons, and about a third rests with the top ten. Each patient's relapse followed autologous stem cell transplantation, and brentuximab vedotin exposure varied. This clonotype originated in a human donor with classical Hodgkin lymphoma. The specimen comprised peripheral blood mononuclear cells (PBMCs), sampled before the second cycle of nivolumab. The gene calls are TRBV9 and TRBJ2-1; D is possibly TRBD2 (5 bases). For the CDR3, the DNA is TGTGCCAGCAGCGTAGGGAGGCAGCCAAGCCCGAATGAGCAGTTCTTC. It yields the protein CASSVGRQPSPNEQFF.